A single sample gave rise to the 14 T cell receptor beta chains below, sequenced in a study of technical replicates of blood from a handful of donors (dated by TCRdb to 2016 to 2017). The library came from the immunoSEQ multiplex PCR assay. The source is immuneACCESS, and TCRdb retained only in-frame sequences with V and J called. Part of the clones is not carried over; for the studies checked, unresolved V genes explain less than half of this, and the remainder is unexplained. Present in this sample are 60,000 to 80,000 clones, around 87% of which were seen just once. The ten most abundant clones make up under 6.5% of the sample. Sequenced sample: PBMCs. The source is a human donor in good health. Some clones in this sample may be carry-over from other donors' samples.

The chain couples TRBV4-1 to TRBJ2-7, with D possibly TRBD1 on 6 matching bases. CDR1 MGHRA and CDR2 YSYEKL come from the germline V gene. Trimming pared 1 base from V and 3 bases from J, leaving 16 bases between. The CDR3 length is 16 residues. In DNA, the CDR3 is TGCGCCAGCAGCCAAGGGTTCGCGACAGGAGTCTACGAGCAGTACTTC. This sequence encodes CASSQGFATGVYEQYF.

The gene calls are TRBV30 and TRBJ2-7; 11 bases are shared with TRBD2. The CDR3 totals 22 residues. Germline CDR1 is GTSNPN and CDR2 is SVGIG (reference sequence). V was pared by 3 bases and J by 0 bases, with 25 bases of the junction left unmatched. CDR3 in amino acids: CAWSQPSLIGLAGGRSSYEQYF. The DNA for the CDR3 is TGTGCCTGGAGCCAACCCTCCCTGATCGGGCTAGCGGGAGGCAGGAGCTCCTACGAGCAGTACTTC. The complete variable domain, with remaining parts taken from reference TRBV30 and TRBJ2-7, reads SQTIHQWPATLVQPVGSPLSLECTVEGTSNPNLYWYRQAAGRGLQLLFYSVGIGQISSEVPQNLSASRPQDRQFILSSKKLLLSDSGFYLCAWSQPSLIGLAGGRSSYEQYFGPGTRLTVT.

V usage is TRBV27 and J usage is TRBJ2-2; 13 bases agree with TRBD2. V was pared by 5 bases and J by 7 bases, with 4 bases of the junction left unmatched. Per the germline V gene, CDR1 is MNHEY and CDR2 is SMNVEV (reference sequence). This CDR3 is 15 amino acids long. Here the CDR3 DNA reads TGTGCCAGCAGTATACTAGCGGGGGGGTTCGGGGAGCTGTTTTTT. Translating it yields CASSILAGGFGELFF.

The chain recombines TRBV7-2 with TRBJ1-2, with TRBD1 matching 7 bases. This CDR3 contains 12 residues. The junction had 6 bases not matched to a gene; V was cut back by 7 bases and J by 7 bases. Germline CDR1 is SGHTA and CDR2 is FQGNSA. Here the CDR3 reads CASTQGVFGYTF. For the CDR3, the DNA is TGTGCCAGCACCCAGGGGGTGTTTGGCTACACCTTC.

The gene calls are TRBV4-3 and TRBJ2-6, with TRBD2 matching over 10 bases. This CDR3 contains 18 residues. The germline V gene encodes CDR1 LGHNA and CDR2 YSLEER. V was pared by 1 base and J by 4 bases, with 7 bases of the junction left unmatched. Here the CDR3 DNA reads TGCGCCAGCAGCCAAGTTGGGCTAGCGGGAGCCGGGGCCAACGTCCTGACTTTC. Protein: CASSQVGLAGAGANVLTF.

As DNA, the CDR3 is TGCGCCAGCAGCCCACGATCGGGGGGGCTAGCGGGGGCATTGGCCCAGTACTTC. The encoded protein is CASSPRSGGLAGALAQYF. J is TRBJ2-5 and V is TRBV5-1; 10 nucleotides line up with TRBD2. This CDR3 has 18 amino acids. The germline CDR1 and CDR2 sequences are SGHRS and YFSETQ. V was clipped by 4 bases and J by 9 bases; unmatched bases: 21.

The CDR3 sequence: CASSPREGRTDTQYF. The DNA for the CDR3 is TGTGCCAGCAGCCCCCGGGAGGGTCGGACAGATACGCAGTATTTT. The chain uses TRBV7-2 and TRBJ2-3; 8 bases match TRBD2. CDR1 is SGHTA, CDR2 FQGNSA, per germline. The CDR3 contains 15 residues. V was clipped by 5 bases and J by 3 bases; unmatched bases: 7.

The chain recombines TRBV5-1 with TRBJ1-2; 8 nucleotides align to TRBD1. CDR1 and CDR2 (germline): SGHRS, YFSETQ. V lost 0 bases to trimming and J lost 4 bases; unmatched junction nucleotides: 5. CDR3 length: 15 residues. CDR3: CASSLDGTGSYGYTF. The CDR3 DNA is TGCGCCAGCAGCTTGGACGGGACAGGAAGCTATGGCTACACCTTC.

CDR3 sequence (DNA): TGTGCCAGTACCTTCGGGAGGGTGGATTCACCCCTCCACTTT. It is translated as CASTFGRVDSPLHF. The V gene is TRBV19, the J gene TRBJ1-6; D gene unclear. V was shortened by 7 bases and J by 8 bases, with 15 bases between the two germline ends. The CDR3 covers 14 residues. The germline V gene has CDR1 LNHDA and CDR2 SQIVND (reference sequence).

The rearrangement joins TRBV5-1 to TRBJ2-3; no clear D gene. Germline assignment: CDR1 SGHRS and CDR2 YFSETQ. The V end lost 2 bases, the J end lost 5 bases, and 9 bases lay between the germline ends. The CDR3 consists of 13 residues. CDR3 nucleotides: TGCGCCAGCAGCTTCGGCGGCCGAGATACGCAGTATTTT. Amino acid sequence: CASSFGGRDTQYF.

The CDR3 reads CASGLVLGGQGGNEQFF. The CDR3 bases are TGTGCTAGTGGTTTGGTTCTAGGGGGACAGGGGGGCAATGAGCAGTTCTTC. The rearrangement uses TRBV12-5 and TRBJ2-1, with 11 bases that match TRBD1. V lost 0 bases to trimming and J lost 6 bases; unmatched junction nucleotides: 7. CDR1 LGHNT and CDR2 FRNRAP come from the germline V gene. The CDR3 runs 17 residues. Full variable domain (remainder filled in from reference TRBV12-5 and TRBJ2-1): DARVTQTPRHKVTEMGQEVTMRCQPILGHNTVFWYRQTMMQGLELLAYFRNRAPLDDSGMPKDRFSAEMPDATLATLKIQPSEPRDSAVYFCASGLVLGGQGGNEQFFGPGTRLTVL.

The chain is built from TRBV2 and TRBJ2-6; possible D gene TRBD1, 6 bases. The V and J ends lost 5 bases and 0 bases respectively, with 14 bases between them. Germline lookup yields CDR1 SNHLY and CDR2 FYNNEI. The CDR3 runs to 17 residues. As DNA, the CDR3 is TGTGCCAGCAGTCCCACACCGACAGGCTCTGGGGCCAACGTCCTGACTTTC. As protein: CASSPTPTGSGANVLTF.

The sample holds one count of this clone. The genes are TRBV30 and TRBJ2-7; 9 bases match TRBD2. The CDR3 is 18 amino acids. V lost 4 bases and J lost 4; bases outside the gene matches: 20. Germline lookup yields CDR1 GTSNPN and CDR2 SVGIG (reference sequence). Here the CDR3 DNA reads TGTGCCTGGACCTCCTGGGTGACTAGCGGAGGAATGGGGTACGAGCAGTACTTC. This sequence encodes CAWTSWVTSGGMGYEQYF.

V is TRBV9 and J is TRBJ2-2; D may be TRBD2 (5 bases). Germline V gives CDR1 SGDLS, CDR2 YYNGEE. The CDR3 length is 16 residues. Trimming removed 4 bases from V and 1 base from J, with 14 bases in between. CDR3 nucleotides: TGTGCCAGCAGCTCCTCCGGGAAGCGGAACACCGGGGAGCTGTTTTTT. Encoded protein: CASSSSGKRNTGELFF.